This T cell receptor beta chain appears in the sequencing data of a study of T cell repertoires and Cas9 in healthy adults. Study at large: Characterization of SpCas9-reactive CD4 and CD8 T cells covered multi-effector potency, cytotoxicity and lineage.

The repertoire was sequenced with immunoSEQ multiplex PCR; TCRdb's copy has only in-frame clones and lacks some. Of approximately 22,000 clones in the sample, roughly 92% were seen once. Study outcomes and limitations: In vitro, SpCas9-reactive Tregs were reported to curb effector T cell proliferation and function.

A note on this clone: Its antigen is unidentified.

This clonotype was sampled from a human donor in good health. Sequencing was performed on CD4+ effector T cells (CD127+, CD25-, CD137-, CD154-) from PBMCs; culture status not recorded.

CDR3 nucleotide sequence: TGTGCCAGCAGCCCACTACAGGGGAACTACGAGCAGTACTTC. It encodes CASSPLQGNYEQYF. The J gene is TRBJ2-7, the V gene TRBV11-1, with 7 bases matching TRBD1. Germline trimming cut 5 bases from V and 3 bases from J; bases unmatched to any gene: 7. Germline values: CDR1 SGHAT, CDR2 FQDESV (reference sequence). This CDR3 comprises 14 residues. The full variable domain, in which reference TRBV11-1 and TRBJ2-7 provide the parts outside the CDR3, is EAEVAQSPRYKITEKSQAVAFWCDPISGHATLYWYRQILGQGPELLVQFQDESVVDDSQLPKDRFSAERLKGVDSTLKIQPAELGDSAMYLCASSPLQGNYEQYFGPGTRLTVT.